This is a list of T cell receptor beta chains from one sample in a study of cytomegalovirus exposure and HLA in healthy donors. TCRdb keeps only in-frame clones here, not all; method: immunoSEQ multiplex PCR. The table shows 140,000 to 150,000 clones, with roughly three quarters occurring only once. Sample: PBMCs. All receptors come from a woman in her thirties or forties in good health and CMV-seropositive. CDR3s include the opening cysteine and the closing phenylalanine or tryptophan. A D gene is named only where the DNA matches it firmly. A clone size is listed for some rows: how often the clone was seen (once, few, many), or a class if it is expanded.

D gene	V gene	clone size	J gene	CDR3 DNA	CDR3 protein
NA	TRBV12-5	NA	TRBJ1-4	TGTGCTAGTGGTTTGGGACAGACCGGATTTAATGAAAAACTGTTTTTT	CASGLGQTGFNEKLFF
TRBD1	TRBV9	NA	TRBJ1-6	TGTGCCAGCAGCGTAGGGGACAGGGGATCACCCCTCCACTTT	CASSVGDRGSPLHF
NA	TRBV10-3	NA	TRBJ1-1	TGTGCCACCCAAACTTCAGGGCAAAGGGCTTTCTTT	CATQTSGQRAFF
TRBD2	TRBV6-1	NA	TRBJ2-2	TGTGCCAGCAGTGTACTGGGACTAGCGGCCGGGGAGCTGTTTTTT	CASSVLGLAAGELFF
TRBD1	TRBV9	once	TRBJ1-2	TGTGCCAGCAGCGCGCTGGGACAGCGAATTTACTATGGCTACACCTTC	CASSALGQRIYYGYTF
NA	TRBV4-2	few	TRBJ2-7	TGTGCCAGCAGCCAAGAGCTAGGCTACGAGCAGTACTTC	CASSQELGYEQYF
TRBD1	TRBV19	NA	TRBJ1-4	TGTGCCAGTACCGGACAGGGGAAAAATGAAAAACTGTTTTTT	CASTGQGKNEKLFF
TRBD2	TRBV2	once	TRBJ2-3	TGTGCCAGCAGTGTGACTAGCGGGGGGGCAGCCAATACGCAGTATTTT	CASSVTSGGAANTQYF
TRBD1	TRBV7-6	few	TRBJ1-5	TGTGCCAGCAGCTTAGGACAGGGGAATCAGCCCCAGCATTTT	CASSLGQGNQPQHF
TRBD1	TRBV12-5	NA	TRBJ2-1	TGTGCTAGTGGTGCCCGGGACAGTCCGGAGGTAGAAGGGCAGTTCTTC	CASGARDSPEVEGQFF
NA	TRBV10-3	NA	TRBJ2-7	TGTGCCATCAGTGAGCGGCTCCGACAGTCCTACGAGCAGTACTTC	CAISERLRQSYEQYF
TRBD2	TRBV6-6	NA	TRBJ2-3	TGTGCCAGCAGTCGGGGACTAGCGGGGGGCACAGATACGCAGTATTTT	CASSRGLAGGTDTQYF
TRBD2	TRBV7-9	NA	TRBJ2-7	TGTTCCAGCAGCTTAGCGGAGGGGCGGGGGGAGCAGTACTTC	CSSSLAEGRGEQYF
TRBD1	TRBV5-4	NA	TRBJ2-3	TGTGCCAGCAGCTCCAGGGGGCGTCAAGATACGCAGTATTTT	CASSSRGRQDTQYF
NA	TRBV18	NA	TRBJ2-7	TGTGCCAGCTCGTTCCAGGGCTGGGACGAGCAGTACTTC	CASSFQGWDEQYF
TRBD2	TRBV30	few	TRBJ2-7	TGTGCCTGGAGTGTAGGGACTAGCGGGTGCGAGCAGTACTTC	CAWSVGTSGCEQYF
NA	TRBV28	NA	TRBJ2-2	TGTGCCAGCAGTGGCATAAGTTCCAACACCGGGGAGCTGTTTTTT	CASSGISSNTGELFF
NA	TRBV9	few	TRBJ1-2	TGTGCCAGCAGCGGTCAACAGTTCTATGGCTACACCTTC	CASSGQQFYGYTF
TRBD2	TRBV6-6	NA	TRBJ2-7	TGTGCCAGCAGTAGGACTAGCGGAACCTACGAGCAGTACTTC	CASSRTSGTYEQYF
TRBD2	TRBV11-2	NA	TRBJ2-3	TGTGCCAGCGGAACAAGCGGGGGGGCCACAGATACGCAGTATTTT	CASGTSGGATDTQYF
NA	TRBV5-1	NA	TRBJ2-2	TGCGCCAGCAGCTTATCCGGGACAATCGCCGGGGAGCTGTTTTTT	CASSLSGTIAGELFF
NA	TRBV6-1	NA	TRBJ2-7	TGTGCCAGCATGTCCATTCCCTACGAGCAGTACTTC	CASMSIPYEQYF
TRBD1	TRBV5-1	NA	TRBJ1-1	TGCGCCAGCAGCTTTCGGGACAGGAACACTGAAGCTTTCTTT	CASSFRDRNTEAFF
TRBD1	TRBV6-1	few	TRBJ1-3	TGTGCCAGCAGGGACAGGGCCTCTGGAAACACCATATATTTT	CASRDRASGNTIYF
TRBD2	TRBV10-3	NA	TRBJ2-7	TGTGCCATCAGTGAGCCCCGACTAGCGGTCTACGAGCAGTACTTC	CAISEPRLAVYEQYF
TRBD1	TRBV13	NA	TRBJ1-1	TGTGCCAGCAGCGGAATGGGACAGCAGAACACTGAAGCTTTCTTT	CASSGMGQQNTEAFF
TRBD2	TRBV7-2	once	TRBJ2-5	TGTGCCAGCAGCAATAGTGTAGGGCTAGCGGTAGAGACCCAGTACTTC	CASSNSVGLAVETQYF